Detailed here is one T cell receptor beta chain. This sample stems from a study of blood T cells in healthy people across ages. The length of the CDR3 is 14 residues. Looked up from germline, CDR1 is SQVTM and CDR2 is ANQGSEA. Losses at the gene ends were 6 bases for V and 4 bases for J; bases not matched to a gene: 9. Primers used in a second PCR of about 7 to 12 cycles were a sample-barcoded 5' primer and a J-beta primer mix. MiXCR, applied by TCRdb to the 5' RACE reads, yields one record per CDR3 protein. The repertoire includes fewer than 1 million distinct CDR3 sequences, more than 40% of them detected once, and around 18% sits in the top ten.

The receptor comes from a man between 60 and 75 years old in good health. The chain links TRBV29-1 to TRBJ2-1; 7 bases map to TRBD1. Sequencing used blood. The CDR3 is CSVMGTEDYNEQFF. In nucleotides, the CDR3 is TGCAGCGTCATGGGGACAGAGGATTACAATGAGCAGTTCTTC.